The 21 T cell receptor beta chains below come from one sample, sequenced in a study of early stage breast cancer tumors. Clones were read by immunoSEQ multiplex PCR, and TCRdb kept only the in-frame ones, dropping some. The sample lists 25,000 to 35,000 clones, approximately 84% occurring once. Sequencing was carried out using blood. The receptor source for this set is a person between 45 and 65 years old with breast cancer.

The V gene is TRBV6-5, the J gene TRBJ1-5; D might be TRBD1 (5 bases). The CDR3 consists of 13 residues. Trimming took off 2 bases at V and 6 bases at J, with 8 bases between the two ends. The germline gives CDR1 MNHEY, CDR2 SVGAGI. Here the CDR3 DNA reads TGTGCCAGCAGTTACAGGGGAGGTCAGCCCCAGCATTTT. Amino acid sequence: CASSYRGGQPQHF.

The J gene is TRBJ2-6, the V gene TRBV27, with 7 bases identical to TRBD1. Unmatched junction bases numbered 19, after V lost 7 bases and J lost 1 base. The CDR3 extends over 20 amino acids. Germline V gene lookup returns CDR1 MNHEY and CDR2 SMNVEV (reference sequence). CDR3 bases: TGTGCCAGCACCCTTCGGGGCTGGGACAGCCAAAAGTCTGGGGCCAACGTCCTGACTTTC. It yields the protein CASTLRGWDSQKSGANVLTF.

The genes are TRBV25-1 and TRBJ2-7, with a possible D match to TRBD1 (6 bases). This CDR3 has 14 amino acids. The V gene's germline CDR1 is MGHDK and CDR2 SYGVNS. Trimming pared 5 bases from V and 2 bases from J, leaving 13 bases between. CDR3 in DNA: TGTGCCAGCAGTCATACCGGGACACCCTACGAGCAGTACTTC. Protein sequence: CASSHTGTPYEQYF.

The genes are TRBV14 and TRBJ2-5; the D is unclear. V was shortened by 0 bases and J by 2 bases, with 10 bases between the two germline ends. The CDR3 runs to 15 residues. CDR1 and CDR2 (germline): SGHDN, FVKESK. In nucleotides, the CDR3 is TGTGCCAGCAGCCAAGATCCCCCAGGTCAAGAGACCCAGTACTTC. It translates to CASSQDPPGQETQYF.

This chain links TRBV6-1 with TRBJ1-1; 7 positions agree with TRBD1. Germline trimming cut 5 bases from V and 6 bases from J; bases unmatched to any gene: 12. Germline V gene lookup returns CDR1 MNHNS and CDR2 SASEGT. This CDR3 is built from 15 residues. DNA of the CDR3: TGTGCCAGCAGTCCCTACAGGGGAGGGGGACCTGAAGCTTTCTTT. It encodes CASSPYRGGGPEAFF.

The chain carries TRBV5-1 and TRBJ1-5; D is undetermined. Trimming removed 1 base from V and 5 bases from J, with 7 bases in between. CDR3 length: 13 amino acids. The germline CDR1 and CDR2 sequences are SGHRS and YFSETQ. CDR3 DNA: TGCGCCAGCAGCTTGTCCGGGGATCAGCCCCAGCATTTT. It is translated as CASSLSGDQPQHF.

This clone has a handful of counts. The V call is TRBV7-9, the J call TRBJ1-2; TRBD1 matches 7 bases. The CDR3 covers 14 residues. Germline values: CDR1 SEHNR, CDR2 FQNEAQ (reference sequence). V trimming: 3 bases; J trimming: 5 bases; junction bases outside the gene matches: 6. DNA for the CDR3: TGTGCCAGCAGCTTCGCCGGGACAGCATATGGCTACACCTTC. The encoded protein is CASSFAGTAYGYTF.

The chain combines TRBV9 with TRBJ2-1; D remains unclear. V lost 0 bases and J 2 bases, leaving 9 bases between the germline ends. This CDR3 region has 15 residues. From germline, CDR1 is SGDLS and CDR2 YYNGEE. The chain's CDR3 is CASSVDPSTYNEQFF. The CDR3 DNA reads TGTGCCAGCAGCGTAGATCCCTCCACCTACAATGAGCAGTTCTTC.

The genes are TRBV2 and TRBJ1-2; 7 bases map to TRBD1. Trimming removed 1 base from V and 8 bases from J; junction bases left unmatched: 10. Germline CDR1 reads SNHLY; CDR2 reads FYNNEI. The CDR3 has 15 amino acids. The CDR3 DNA is TGTGCCAGCAGTGAAGTGGTCGGAGGGGGCTGGGGCTACACCTTC. It codes for CASSEVVGGGWGYTF. Filled out from reference TRBV2 and TRBJ1-2, the complete variable domain reads EPEVTQTPSHQVTQMGQEVILRCVPISNHLYFYWYRQILGQKVEFLVSFYNNEISEKSEIFDDQFSVERPDGSNFTLKIRSTKLEDSAMYFCASSEVVGGGWGYTFGSGTRLTVV.

About this clone: Its ends do not fully match the called genes, so a read error is possible. The chain is built from TRBV25-1 and TRBJ2-3, with 11 bases aligning to TRBD2. In germline, CDR1 is MGHDK, CDR2 SYGVNS. CDR3 size: 17 residues. Written as DNA, the CDR3 is TGTGCCAGCAGCGAATTCCCGGGACTAGCGGTAAGGGATACGCAGTATTTT. It is translated as CASSEFPGLAVRDTQYF.

The chain employs TRBV2 and TRBJ1-2; the D gene is possibly TRBD1 (6 bases). The length of the CDR3 is 14 residues. The germline V gene encodes CDR1 SNHLY and CDR2 FYNNEI. V lost 6 bases, J lost 4 bases, and 15 bases lay in between. The CDR3: CASRETRQVYGYTF. The CDR3 nucleotides are TGTGCCAGCAGGGAGACCCGACAGGTCTATGGCTACACCTTC. Filled out from reference TRBV2 and TRBJ1-2, the complete variable domain reads EPEVTQTPSHQVTQMGQEVILRCVPISNHLYFYWYRQILGQKVEFLVSFYNNEISEKSEIFDDQFSVERPDGSNFTLKIRSTKLEDSAMYFCASRETRQVYGYTFGSGTRLTVV.

This clone was observed a handful of times. The chain combines TRBV9 with TRBJ1-2, with a tentative D call TRBD1 (5 bases). Germline-derived CDR1 and CDR2 are SGDLS and YYNGEE. CDR3 length: 13 amino acids. The V end lost 3 bases, the J end lost 6 bases, and 12 bases lay between the germline ends. CDR3 in DNA: TGTGCCAGCAGCGCCAGGGAGTGGAATGGCTACACCTTC. Translated: CASSAREWNGYTF.

This chain joins TRBV18 and TRBJ2-3, with D unresolved. Trimming removed 2 bases at V and 6 bases at J, with 15 bases between. The CDR3 sequence is 15 residues long. Germline values: CDR1 KGHSH, CDR2 LQKENI. The CDR3 DNA follows: TGTGCCAGCTCACCAGAAGGCGGACCTTTGGATACGCAGTATTTT. Its translation is CASSPEGGPLDTQYF.

This sequence joins TRBV7-3 and TRBJ2-7; D perhaps matches TRBD2 (6 bases). This CDR3 has 15 amino acids. Germline V CDR1 and CDR2: SGHTA, FQGTGA. Trimming stripped 2 bases from V and 0 bases from J, with 11 bases between. CDR3 bases: TGTGCCAGCAGCTTAGAGGCGGGACCCTCCTACGAGCAGTACTTC. Residues: CASSLEAGPSYEQYF.

This chain links TRBV2 with TRBJ1-1; D gene unclear. The CDR3 extends over 13 amino acids. V lost 3 bases, J lost 5 bases, and 10 bases lay in between. Germline CDR1 SNHLY, CDR2 FYNNEI. CDR3: CASSDEGLTEAFF. CDR3 DNA: TGTGCCAGCAGTGACGAGGGCTTGACTGAAGCTTTCTTT.

The CDR3 is CASSFGHRDTQYF. The CDR3 DNA reads as TGCGCCAGCAGCTTCGGCCACCGAGATACGCAGTATTTT. The chain recombines TRBV5-1 with TRBJ2-3; D is undetermined. The CDR3 is 13 residues long. The V end lost 2 bases, the J end lost 5 bases, and 9 bases lay between the germline ends. CDR1 is SGHRS, CDR2 YFSETQ, per germline.

The CDR3 DNA follows: TGTGCCAGCAGCCCTTCGACAGGGGGTTTGGAGACTGAAGCTTTCTTT. Residues: CASSPSTGGLETEAFF. The rearrangement joins TRBV4-2 to TRBJ1-1; TRBD1 aligns across 9 bases. The CDR3 length is 16 residues. V shed 4 bases, J shed 5 bases, and the junction held 11 bases outside the gene matches. Germline V gene sequence: CDR1 LGHNA, CDR2 YNFKEQ.

This chain uses TRBV6-1 with TRBJ1-4; no firm D call. CDR1 is MNHNS, CDR2 SASEGT, per germline. V was cut by 6 bases and J by 4 bases, with 6 bases left in between. The CDR3 runs to 12 residues. Here the CDR3 reads CASRGFNEKLFF. Here the CDR3 DNA reads TGTGCCAGCAGGGGGTTTAATGAAAAACTGTTTTTT.

This rearrangement joins TRBV7-9 to TRBJ2-3; a possible D gene is TRBD1 (6 bases). V dropped 5 bases and J dropped 3 bases, with 15 bases sitting between them. The germline V gene encodes CDR1 SEHNR and CDR2 FQNEAQ (reference sequence). The CDR3 totals 15 residues. The CDR3 coding sequence is TGTGCCAGCAGCCTGGGGACAATGGGAACAGATACGCAGTATTTT. This translates into CASSLGTMGTDTQYF. The full variable domain, with the rest looked up from reference TRBV7-9 and TRBJ2-3, is DTGVSQNPRHKITKRGQNVTFRCDPISEHNRLYWYRQTLGQGPEFLTYFQNEAQLEKSRLLSDRFSAERPKGSFSTLEIQRTEQGDSAMYLCASSLGTMGTDTQYFGPGTRLTVL.

The chain employs TRBV5-4 and TRBJ2-1, with a possible D match to TRBD2 (6 bases). CDR1 is SGHNT, CDR2 YYREEE, per germline (reference sequence). The CDR3 totals 16 residues. V was clipped by 3 bases and J by 4 bases, with 17 bases between them. CDR3 loop: CASSSGGTFGYNEQFF. In nucleotides, the CDR3 is TGTGCCAGCAGCTCCGGCGGGACCTTCGGGTACAATGAGCAGTTCTTC.

The chain couples TRBV19 to TRBJ1-2; D is unresolved. This CDR3 is built from 16 residues. V was clipped by 1 base and J by 2 bases, with 14 bases between them. CDR1 is LNHDA and CDR2 is SQIVND in the germline V gene (reference sequence). The CDR3 DNA follows: TGTGCCAGTAGTATAGGATCTTCAGGAGGGAACTATGGCTACACCTTC. Its translation is CASSIGSSGGNYGYTF.